A single sample gave rise to the 18 T cell receptor beta chains below, sequenced in a study of cytomegalovirus exposure and HLA in healthy donors. The primer mix had 60 Vbeta and 13 Jbeta primers. The table came from immunoSEQ multiplex PCR; TCRdb's copy has only in-frame clones and leaves some out. The sample gives 90,000 to 100,000 clones, over 60% of which show up once; approximately 8% is in the top ten. The sequenced material came from PBMCs. These TCRs come from a female donor in good health and CMV-seronegative.

The chain carries TRBV4-2 and TRBJ2-1, with 8 bases lining up with TRBD1. Germline V lookup: CDR1 LGHNA, CDR2 YNFKEQ. This CDR3 contains 15 residues. V shed 4 bases, J shed 1 base, and the junction held 3 bases outside the gene matches. In DNA, the CDR3 is TGTGCCAGCAGCCCGACAGGGGATTCCTACAATGAGCAGTTCTTC. This encodes CASSPTGDSYNEQFF.

This clone was seen a handful of times. This sequence joins TRBV6-1 and TRBJ2-6, with TRBD1 matching over 8 bases. Germline-derived CDR1 and CDR2 are MNHNS and SASEGT. The CDR3 is 15 amino acids. The trim removed 5 bases at V and 0 bases at J, leaving 0 bases unmatched. The CDR3, as DNA: TGTGCCAGCAGTCAGGGGGCCTCTGGGGCCAACGTCCTGACTTTC. Translation: CASSQGASGANVLTF.

The chain uses TRBV28 and TRBJ2-2; 7 bases line up with TRBD2. V shed 1 base and J 6 bases; nucleotides not matched to a gene: 5. This CDR3 spans 15 amino acids. CDR1 is MDHEN, CDR2 SYDVKM, per germline. CDR3 nucleotide sequence: TGTGCCAGCAGTTTATTCGGGAGGTGGGCCGGGGAGCTGTTTTTT. Its protein product is CASSLFGRWAGELFF. Supplemented by reference TRBV28 and TRBJ2-2, the full variable domain reads DVKVTQSSRYLVKRTGEKVFLECVQDMDHENMFWYRQDPGLGLRLIYFSYDVKMKEKGDIPEGYSVSREKKERFSLILESASTNQTSMYLCASSLFGRWAGELFFGEGSRLTVL.

The chain's CDR3 is CASSSGFSYEQYF. Here the CDR3 DNA reads TGTGCCAGCAGCTCAGGGTTTTCCTACGAGCAGTACTTC. The J gene is TRBJ2-7, the V gene TRBV7-9; the D gene is possibly TRBD1 (5 bases). Trimming left V 4 bases short and J 1 base short, with 8 bases between. The germline CDR1 and CDR2 sequences are SEHNR and FQNEAQ (reference sequence). The CDR3 runs 13 residues.

The chain employs TRBV6-5 and TRBJ2-7; TRBD2 might be the D (6 bases). The CDR3 contains 14 residues. Trimming removed 7 bases at V and 2 bases at J, with 15 bases between. The germline V gene has CDR1 MNHEY and CDR2 SVGAGI. The CDR3 reads CASKIWTTTYEQYF. As DNA, the CDR3 is TGTGCCAGCAAGATCTGGACTACTACCTACGAGCAGTACTTC.

The chain's CDR3 is CAWNRGIDTQYF. CDR3 nucleotides: TGTGCCTGGAATAGAGGCATAGATACGCAGTATTTT. V is TRBV30 and J is TRBJ2-3; D uncertain. The V end was cut by 4 bases, the J end by 5 bases, with 10 bases between. The germline gives CDR1 GTSNPN, CDR2 SVGIG (reference sequence). This CDR3 contains 12 residues.

The CDR3 spells CASSLASGYEQYF. CDR3 nucleotide sequence: TGCGCCAGCAGCTTGGCCTCGGGGTACGAGCAGTACTTC. The chain employs TRBV5-1 and TRBJ2-7; a possible D gene is TRBD2 (5 bases). From germline, CDR1 is SGHRS and CDR2 YFSETQ. There are 13 residues in the CDR3. V lost 0 bases and J lost 4, with 8 bases in between.

The V gene is TRBV5-1, the J gene TRBJ1-4, with 9 bases aligning to TRBD1. Germline loops: CDR1 SGHRS, CDR2 YFSETQ. Losses at the gene ends were 2 bases for V and 5 bases for J; bases not matched to a gene: 19. CDR3 size: 20 residues. The DNA for the CDR3 is TGCGCCAGCAGCTTAGGGGAGGGGACAGGGCCCCGAGCCCAAAATGAAAAACTGTTTTTT. It is translated as CASSLGEGTGPRAQNEKLFF. Complete variable domain (other parts from reference TRBV5-1 and TRBJ1-4): KAGVTQTPRYLIKTRGQQVTLSCSPISGHRSVSWYQQTPGQGLQFLFEYFSETQRNKGNFPGRFSGRQFSNSRSEMNVSTLELGDSALYLCASSLGEGTGPRAQNEKLFFGSGTQLSVL.

The chain recombines TRBV27 with TRBJ1-2; TRBD1 matches 7 bases. Germline V CDR1 and CDR2: MNHEY, SMNVEV (reference sequence). This CDR3 has 15 amino acids. J gave up 7 bases and V 4 bases, and 12 bases lay outside the gene matches. CDR3: CASSSYRGAPGGYTF. The CDR3 coding sequence is TGTGCCAGCAGTTCCTACAGGGGAGCGCCTGGTGGCTACACCTTC.

This clone was found once. The rearrangement joins TRBV7-9 to TRBJ1-4; 7 positions match TRBD1. The CDR3 is 14 residues long. The V segment lost 4 bases and the J segment 5 bases; nucleotides outside the gene matches: 4. Per the germline V gene, CDR1 is SEHNR and CDR2 is FQNEAQ (reference sequence). The CDR3 region is CASSYGTDNEKLFF. DNA of the CDR3: TGTGCCAGCAGCTACGGGACAGACAATGAAAAACTGTTTTTT.

Only one count was recorded for this clone. The CDR3 nucleotides are TGTGCCAGCAGTTCCAACCAGGGGCACACTGAAGCTTTCTTT. This translates into CASSSNQGHTEAFF. The V and J genes are TRBV6-6 and TRBJ1-1; D possibly corresponds to TRBD1 (6 bases). The V end was cut by 4 bases, the J end by 3 bases, with 12 bases between. In germline, CDR1 is MNHNY, CDR2 SVGAGI (reference sequence). The CDR3 is made up of 14 amino acids.

V gene TRBV6-5 combines with J gene TRBJ1-1, with D possibly TRBD1 on 6 matching bases. This CDR3 comprises 16 residues. Germline V gene sequence: CDR1 MNHEY, CDR2 SVGAGI. V lost 2 bases, J lost 4 bases, and 17 bases lay in between. The CDR3 DNA reads as TGTGCCAGCAGTTACGTGACAGGCGGCCTGGGCACTGAAGCTTTCTTT. Protein product: CASSYVTGGLGTEAFF.

J is TRBJ2-1 and V is TRBV9, with 12 bases lining up with TRBD2. Germline V gene lookup returns CDR1 SGDLS and CDR2 YYNGEE. After removal of 6 bases from V and 2 bases from J, the junction contained 3 bases not matched to a gene. This CDR3 comprises 15 residues. The CDR3 nucleotides are TGTGCCAGCAACCCTAGCGGGAGGGCCTACAATGAGCAGTTCTTC. Translating gives CASNPSGRAYNEQFF.

This chain joins TRBV6-1 and TRBJ1-2; 9 bases are shared with TRBD1. The germline V gene has CDR1 MNHNS and CDR2 SASEGT. The CDR3 length is 19 residues. With V trimmed by 3 bases and J by 4 bases, 18 bases remained unmatched. In DNA form, the CDR3 reads TGTGCCAGCAGTGATTTTTGGGGACAGAACAGGGGGCTCGTCTATGGCTACACCTTC. It specifies CASSDFWGQNRGLVYGYTF.

This chain uses TRBV7-8 with TRBJ2-3, with D hard to call. The V gene lost 0 bases and the J gene lost 2 bases, with 6 bases spanning the gap. The germline V gene has CDR1 SGHVS and CDR2 FQNEAQ. The CDR3 length is 14 residues. The CDR3 here is CASSLARTTDTQYF. CDR3 DNA sequence: TGTGCCAGCAGCTTAGCGCGCACCACAGATACGCAGTATTTT.

CDR3 in amino acids: CASSLGSGSGYGYTF. The DNA for the CDR3 is TGTGCCAGCAGCTTAGGATCGGGGAGCGGCTATGGCTACACCTTC. The rearrangement joins TRBV11-2 to TRBJ1-2, with D hard to call. The CDR3 has 15 amino acids. Trimming left V 1 base short and J 4 bases short, with 13 bases between. CDR1 SGHAT and CDR2 FQNNGV come from the germline V gene. Variable domain in full (rest from reference TRBV11-2 and TRBJ1-2): EAGVAQSPRYKIIEKRQSVAFWCNPISGHATLYWYQQILGQGPKLLIQFQNNGVVDDSQLPKDRFSAERLKGVDSTLKIQPAKLEDSAVYLCASSLGSGSGYGYTFGSGTRLTVV.

V and J are TRBV5-4 and TRBJ2-1, with TRBD1 identical over 8 bases. In germline, CDR1 is SGHNT, CDR2 YYREEE (reference sequence). With V trimmed by 8 bases and J by 9 bases, 13 bases remained unmatched. The CDR3 runs 14 residues. The CDR3 sequence is CARGQGPGVGEQFF. For the CDR3, the DNA is TGTGCCAGAGGACAGGGACCGGGAGTCGGTGAGCAGTTCTTC.

Concerning this clone: Sequence at one end of the junction differs from germline and may be a read error. The genes are TRBV7-7 and TRBJ2-7; 8 nucleotides align to TRBD1. The CDR3 has 13 amino acids. CDR1 is SSHAT and CDR2 is FNYEAQ in the germline V gene (reference sequence). CDR3 DNA sequence: TGTGCTAGCAGCTTGACAGGGGATTACGAGCAGTACTTC. It specifies CASSLTGDYEQYF.